A selection of T cell receptor beta chains follows, all from one sample in a study of control samples from healthy donors and cancer patients. Some clones are missing from TCRdb's copy, which holds only in-frame ones; the method was immunoSEQ multiplex PCR. The data contain about 89,000 clones, approximately 86% of them singletons. Sequencing was done on a sample of blood. The receptor source for this set is a man aged 25 to 40 in good health. Each CDR3 is given with its conserved first and last residue. D genes are given only for firm matches. Clone size is given for some rows only: seen once, a few or many times, or a class if the clone is expanded.

>TRBV18|14|.|.|TRBJ1-1
TGTGCCAGCTCACCACCGGGCGGGGTGCGTGAAGCTTTCTTT
CASSPPGGVREAFF
>TRBV4-1|13|.|.|TRBJ2-7
TGCGCCAGCAGCCCATACAAGTCCTACGAGCAGTACTTC
CASSPYKSYEQYF
>TRBV11-2|16|.|TRBD2|TRBJ2-3
TGTGCCAGCAGCCTCGGGGGGGCCGGAAGCACAGATACGCAGTATTTT
CASSLGGAGSTDTQYF
>TRBV18|15|.|.|TRBJ1-6
TGTGCCAGCTCACCGAGCGCCCCGCAGAATTCACCCCTCCACTTT
CASSPSAPQNSPLHF
>TRBV10-3|12|.|.|TRBJ1-1
TGTGCCATCAAGGCGGGGAACACTGAAGCTTTCTTT
CAIKAGNTEAFF
>TRBV10-3|17|.|TRBD1|TRBJ1-3
TGTGCCATCAGTCCACGACAGGGTTCTATCTCTGGAAACACCATATATTTT
CAISPRQGSISGNTIYF
>TRBV7-9|16|.|.|TRBJ2-2
TGTGCCAGCAGCCCGAGGGGCCCAGGGTCCACCGGGGAGCTGTTTTTT
CASSPRGPGSTGELFF
>TRBV11-2|17|.|TRBD1|TRBJ1-2
TGTGCCAGCAGCCCGATGGTCGGACAGGGGGGAAACTATGGCTACACCTTC
CASSPMVGQGGNYGYTF
>TRBV30|18|once|TRBD2|TRBJ2-1
TGTGCCTGCAATGCGCGGCTAGCGGGGGGGGGCTCCTACAATGAGCAGTTCTTC
CACNARLAGGGSYNEQFF
>TRBV29-1|13|.|.|TRBJ2-7
TGCAGCGTTGTTGGGCCTGGGAGTAACGAGCAGTACTTC
CSVVGPGSNEQYF
>TRBV27|13|.|.|TRBJ2-5
TGTGCCAGCAAGCAACAGGGTACAGAGACCCAGTACTTC
CASKQQGTETQYF
>TRBV7-6|16|.|.|TRBJ2-2
TGTGCCAGCAGCTTGATGGCGTGGGGGGCAGGGGGGGAGCTGTTTTTT
CASSLMAWGAGGELFF
>TRBV19|10|.|.|TRBJ1-1
TGTGCCAGTAAGGGAGGGCCAGCTTTCTTT
CASKGGPAFF
>TRBV9|15|.|.|TRBJ2-1
TGTGCCAGCAGCGGCGAAGGGTTGACCTACAATGAGCAGTTCTTC
CASSGEGLTYNEQFF
>TRBV6-5|14|once|TRBD2|TRBJ2-1
TGTGCCAGCAGTTCCACTAGCGGGAACAATGAGCAGTTCTTC
CASSSTSGNNEQFF
>TRBV9|16|.|.|TRBJ2-2
TGTGCCAGCAGCGTAGCGGTGCGAGGTAACACCGGGGAGCTGTTTTTT
CASSVAVRGNTGELFF